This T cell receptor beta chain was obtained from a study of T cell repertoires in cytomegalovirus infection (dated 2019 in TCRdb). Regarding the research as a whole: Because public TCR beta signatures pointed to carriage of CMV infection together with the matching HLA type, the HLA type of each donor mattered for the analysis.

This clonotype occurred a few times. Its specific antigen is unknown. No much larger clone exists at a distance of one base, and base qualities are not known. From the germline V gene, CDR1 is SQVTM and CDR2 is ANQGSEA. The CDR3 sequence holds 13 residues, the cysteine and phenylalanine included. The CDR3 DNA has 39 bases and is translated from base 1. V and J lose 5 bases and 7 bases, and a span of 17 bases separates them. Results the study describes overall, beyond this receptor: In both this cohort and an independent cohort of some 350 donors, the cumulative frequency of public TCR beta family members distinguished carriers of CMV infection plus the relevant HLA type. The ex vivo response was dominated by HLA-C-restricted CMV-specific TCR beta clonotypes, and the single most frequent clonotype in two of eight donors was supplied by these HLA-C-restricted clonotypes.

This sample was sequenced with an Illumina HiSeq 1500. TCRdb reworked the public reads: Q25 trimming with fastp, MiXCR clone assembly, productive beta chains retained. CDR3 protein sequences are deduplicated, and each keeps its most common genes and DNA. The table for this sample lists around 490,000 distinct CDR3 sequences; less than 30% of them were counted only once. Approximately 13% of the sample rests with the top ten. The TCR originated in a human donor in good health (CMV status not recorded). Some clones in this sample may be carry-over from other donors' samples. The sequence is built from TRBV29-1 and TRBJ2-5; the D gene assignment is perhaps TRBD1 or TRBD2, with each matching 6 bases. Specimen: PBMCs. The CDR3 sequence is CSVTMGGRGTQYF. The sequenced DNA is TGCAGCGTTACAATGGGGGGCCGGGGGACCCAGTACTTC.